The 28 T cell receptor beta chains below all came from one sample that was sequenced in a study of regulatory T cells in long-lasting Graves disease. TCR beta libraries were built with iRepertoire HTBI primers and Arm-PCR of CDR3 regions. Using its own MiXCR run on the multiplex PCR reads, TCRdb lists one record per CDR3 protein. This table has some 410,000 distinct CDR3 sequences, roughly 15% appearing once. Indicated time point: newly diagnosed GD, antithyroid drugs for less than 3 months. The TCR library was made from RNA extracted from PBMCs. The sample was also reused in another study, on T cells in Graves' hyperthyroidism and ophthalmopathy.

Sequenced material: peripheral blood mononuclear cells (PBMCs), taken at new diagnosis, from a patient treated with antithyroid drugs. The receptors shown here come from a woman aged 25 to 45 with Graves disease.

This clonotype was observed at least ten times. The chain joins TRBV12-3 or TRBV12-4 to TRBJ2-1, with D perhaps TRBD1 (6 bases). The CDR3 has 14 residues. V dropped 6 bases and J dropped 9 bases, with 18 bases sitting between them. CDR3 DNA sequence: TGTGCCAGCAGCCCCATAGAGGGGGAAGGTGAGCAGTTCTTC. Protein product: CASSPIEGEGEQFF.

This rearrangement joins TRBV6-5 to TRBJ2-1, with 14 bases that match TRBD2. The junction had 5 bases not matched to a gene; V was cut back by 4 bases and J by 12 bases. The CDR3 loop spans 14 amino acids. Germline CDR1 is MNHEY and CDR2 is SVGAGI. The CDR3, as DNA: TGTGCCAGCAGTTCTGGGACTAGCGGGGGAAGGCAGTTCTTC. Translation: CASSSGTSGGRQFF.

This clonotype has more than one count but fewer than ten. This chain's CDR3 is CASRPLFGRGSVNTEAFF. DNA of the CDR3: TGTGCCAGCCGCCCTCTTTTTGGCCGAGGAAGTGTGAACACTGAAGCTTTCTTT. This rearrangement joins TRBV19 to TRBJ1-1; D is ambiguous. The CDR3 runs 18 residues. The germline V and J ends were trimmed by 9 bases and 0 bases, with 26 bases remaining between them. Germline V gene lookup returns CDR1 LNHDA and CDR2 SQIVND (reference sequence).

This clonotype was seen repeatedly, ten times or more. The V and J genes are TRBV7-9 and TRBJ2-4, with a tentative D call TRBD2 (5 bases). From germline, CDR1 is SEHNR and CDR2 FQNEAQ (reference sequence). The CDR3 runs 17 residues. Trimming left V 1 base short and J 6 bases short, with 19 bases between. The CDR3, as DNA: TGTGCCAGCAGCTTAGACCGCTTGATGGTTGAGGGAAACATTCAGTACTTC. It yields the protein CASSLDRLMVEGNIQYF.

This clonotype appeared many times. This chain joins TRBV28 and TRBJ2-7, with 7 bases matching TRBD2. V dropped 5 bases and J dropped 0; count of bases not matched to a gene: 16. CDR3 size: 18 residues. Per germline, CDR1 MDHEN and CDR2 SYDVKM. The CDR3 region has the DNA TGTGCCAGCAGTGCAACTACTTTAAGGCTAGCGGTCTCCTACGAGCAGTACTTC. Amino acid sequence: CASSATTLRLAVSYEQYF.

This clonotype appeared a few times. The chain couples TRBV9 to TRBJ2-2, with 7 bases matching TRBD2. CDR3 length equals 15 residues. Trimming at V came to 3 bases and at J to 4 bases, leaving 6 bases not matched to a gene. Germline V CDR1 and CDR2: SGDLS, YYNGEE. In DNA form, the CDR3 reads TGTGCCAGCAGCGCTCGGACTAGAAGCACCGGGGAGCTGTTTTTT. It specifies CASSARTRSTGELFF.

This clonotype was seen many times. The chain combines TRBV3-1 with TRBJ1-2; D call uncertain. The CDR3 consists of 14 residues. The germline V gene encodes CDR1 LGHDT and CDR2 YNNKEL (reference sequence). V lost 3 bases and J lost 0, with 8 bases in between. Here the CDR3 DNA reads TGTGCCAGCAGCCAGGGCGGGACTAACTATGGCTACACCTTC. Translated: CASSQGGTNYGYTF.

This clonotype occurred many times. The rearrangement links TRBV2 to TRBJ1-5; tentative D call: TRBD1 (6 bases). This CDR3 comprises 12 residues. The V gene's germline CDR1 is SNHLY and CDR2 FYNNEI. Trimming shortened V by 4 bases and J by 12 bases, and 13 bases separated the two germline ends. The CDR3: CASSAAGGLQHF. The CDR3 bases are TGTGCCAGCAGTGCGGCGGGGGGGCTCCAGCATTTT.

This clonotype was counted only a few times. The chain uses TRBV29-1 and TRBJ1-2; D gene ambiguous. Deletions cut 0 bases from V and 2 bases from J, with 13 bases between. CDR3 length: 15 residues. Germline V gene sequence: CDR1 SQVTM, CDR2 ANQGSEA. This chain's CDR3 is CSVEEEGFWNYGYTF. In nucleotides, the CDR3 is TGCAGCGTTGAAGAAGAAGGGTTTTGGAACTATGGCTACACCTTC.

This clonotype was counted a few times. This may come from a read error, since a much larger clone is one base off. The chain carries TRBV7-9 and TRBJ1-2; tentative D call: TRBD1 (6 bases). The CDR3 extends over 14 amino acids. Trimming removed 5 bases from V and 4 bases from J, with 14 bases in between. The V gene's germline CDR1 is SEHNR and CDR2 FQNEAQ (reference sequence). The CDR3 here is CASSALQGVYGYTF. As DNA, the CDR3 is TGTGCCAGCAGCGCGCTACAGGGAGTCTATGGCTACACCTTC.

In its sample, this clonotype was seen many times. The chain has TRBV11-2 and TRBJ2-7; 7 nucleotides line up with TRBD2. The CDR3 sequence is 14 residues long. In germline, CDR1 is SGHAT, CDR2 FQNNGV. Trimming cost V 5 bases and J 3 bases; bases outside gene matches: 7. The CDR3 protein is CASSPSRGGYEQYF. CDR3 bases: TGTGCCAGCAGCCCGTCTCGCGGGGGCTACGAGCAGTACTTC.

This clonotype was seen more than once but under ten times. The chain carries TRBV24-1 and TRBJ2-3, with D perhaps assigned TRBD1 or TRBD2 (6 bases each). This CDR3 has 14 residues. The germline V and J ends were trimmed by 4 bases and 5 bases, with 12 bases remaining between them. Germline CDR1 is KGHDR and CDR2 is SFDVKD. The DNA of the CDR3 is TGTGCCACCAGTGAAACGGGGGCACAAGATACGCAGTATTTT. Residues: CATSETGAQDTQYF.

Many counts were recorded for this clonotype. This chain links TRBV20-1 with TRBJ2-4; 14 positions match TRBD2. V was pared by 5 bases and J by 8 bases, with 20 bases of the junction left unmatched. CDR3 length: 19 residues. Germline V gene sequence: CDR1 DFQATT, CDR2 SNEGSKA (reference sequence). For the CDR3, the DNA is TGCAGTGCTGCGCCGGCCCGGGTGACTAGCGGGAGGGCCGGTGACATTCAGTACTTC. Residues: CSAAPARVTSGRAGDIQYF.

Regarding this clonotype: Given a much more abundant clone one base away, this may be a read error. The chain couples TRBV11-3 to TRBJ2-3, with TRBD2 matching 12 bases. The trim removed 2 bases at V and 0 bases at J, leaving 3 bases unmatched. In germline, CDR1 is SGHNT, CDR2 YENEEA. The CDR3 is 17 amino acids. As DNA, the CDR3 is TGTGCCAGCAGCTTATCCGGGACTAGCGGGAGCACAGATACGCAGTATTTT. It yields the protein CASSLSGTSGSTDTQYF.

This clonotype was observed many times. The CDR3 protein is CASSLFGNTEAFF. CDR3 coding DNA: TGTGCCAGCAGCTTATTTGGGAACACTGAAGCTTTCTTT. This chain uses TRBV7-9 with TRBJ1-1; no definite D call. This CDR3 has 13 amino acids. CDR1 is SEHNR, CDR2 FQNEAQ, per germline (reference sequence). Trimming pared 2 bases from V and 1 base from J, leaving 5 bases between. The full variable domain, completed using reference TRBV7-9 and TRBJ1-1, is DTGVSQNPRHKITKRGQNVTFRCDPISEHNRLYWYRQTLGQGPEFLTYFQNEAQLEKSRLLSDRFSAERPKGSFSTLEIQRTEQGDSAMYLCASSLFGNTEAFFGQGTRLTVV.

In its sample, this clonotype was seen many times. The chain has TRBV30 and TRBJ2-3; D gene ambiguous. CDR1 GTSNPN and CDR2 SVGIG come from the germline V gene (reference sequence). V gave up 0 bases and J gave up 5 bases, with 3 bases separating them. The CDR3 runs 11 residues. The CDR3 DNA reads TGTGCCTGGAGTGTTCAAGATACGCAGTATTTT. It yields the protein CAWSVQDTQYF. The variable domain in full, with the rest retrieved from reference TRBV30 and TRBJ2-3, is SQTIHQWPATLVQPVGSPLSLECTVEGTSNPNLYWYRQAAGRGLQLLFYSVGIGQISSEVPQNLSASRPQDRQFILSSKKLLLSDSGFYLCAWSVQDTQYFGPGTRLTVL.

This clonotype was counted ten times or more. The chain carries TRBV2 and TRBJ2-3, with TRBD1 identical over 7 bases. Germline V lookup: CDR1 SNHLY, CDR2 FYNNEI. The CDR3 sequence is 14 residues long. V was pared by 9 bases and J by 0 bases, with 6 bases of the junction left unmatched. The CDR3 protein is CASRDRTSTDTQYF. DNA for the CDR3: TGTGCCAGTCGGGACAGAACTAGCACAGATACGCAGTATTTT.

The chain combines TRBV5-1 with TRBJ2-2; the D is unclear. CDR3 length: 15 residues. In germline, CDR1 is SGHRS, CDR2 YFSETQ. Trimming took off 3 bases at V and 5 bases at J, with 14 bases between the two ends. The CDR3 nucleotides are TGCGCCAGCAGCTCCCTCTCGGACGGGACCGGGGAGCTGTTTTTT. It specifies CASSSLSDGTGELFF.

This clonotype was observed once. The V gene is TRBV12-3 or TRBV12-4, the J gene TRBJ2-7; 13 nucleotides line up with TRBD2. The trim removed 5 bases at V and 4 bases at J, leaving 5 bases unmatched. The CDR3 length is 15 residues. In nucleotides, the CDR3 is TGTGCCAGCAGTCTGGGGGGACTAGCGGGATACGAGCAGTACTTC. Translated, it gives CASSLGGLAGYEQYF.

This clonotype showed up many times. V gene TRBV18 combines with J gene TRBJ1-5, with 10 bases aligning to TRBD1. V shed 3 bases, J shed 9 bases, and the junction held 5 bases outside the gene matches. Germline-derived CDR1 and CDR2 are KGHSH and LQKENI. This CDR3 is 14 amino acids long. Here the CDR3 DNA reads TGTGCCAGCTCACCGGGACAGGGGTTTAGGCCCCAGCATTTT. The encoded protein is CASSPGQGFRPQHF.

This clonotype has ten or more counts. This rearrangement joins TRBV20-1 to TRBJ1-2; D not resolved. Between the trimmed V and J ends, which lost 6 bases and 3 bases, there was a span of 14 bases. The CDR3 is 13 residues long. CDR1 DFQATT and CDR2 SNEGSKA come from the germline V gene (reference sequence). CDR3: CSARRSEDYGYTF. DNA of the CDR3: TGCAGTGCCCGCCGTTCGGAGGACTATGGCTACACCTTC.

This clonotype was counted ten times or more. This rearrangement joins TRBV28 to TRBJ1-2; D remains unclear. CDR1 is MDHEN, CDR2 SYDVKM, per germline. V was shortened by 11 bases and J by 8 bases, with 18 bases between the two germline ends. The length of the CDR3 is 12 residues. The DNA for the CDR3 is TGTGCCTCGTCGGGGTCCCCCGGGGGCTACACCTTC. Its protein product is CASSGSPGGYTF.

This clonotype was picked up a small number of times. The genes are TRBV15 and TRBJ2-3; a weak D match, TRBD2 (7 bases). V dropped 1 base and J dropped 3 bases, with 14 bases sitting between them. CDR3 size: 16 residues. Germline-derived CDR1 and CDR2 are LNHNV and YYDKDF (reference sequence). The CDR3, as DNA: TGTGCCACCAGCAGAGGGGGGGGGCTGGCGACAGATACGCAGTATTTT. As protein: CATSRGGGLATDTQYF. Full variable domain (missing parts from reference TRBV15 and TRBJ2-3): DAMVIQNPRYQVTQFGKPVTLSCSQTLNHNVMYWYQQKSSQAPKLLFHYYDKDFNNEADTPDNFQSRRPNTSFCFLDIRSPGLGDTAMYLCATSRGGGLATDTQYFGPGTRLTVL.

This clonotype was recorded many times. The CDR3 spells CASSLRRGLGYNEQFF. DNA of the CDR3: TGTGCCAGCAGTTTAAGGAGGGGCCTAGGGTACAATGAGCAGTTCTTC. The J gene is TRBJ2-1, the V gene TRBV27; possible D gene TRBD2, 6 bases. The ends were cut back, 2 bases at V and 4 bases at J, with 15 bases in the middle. CDR1 and CDR2 from the germline V gene are MNHEY and SMNVEV (reference sequence). The CDR3 is made up of 16 amino acids.

This clonotype was detected only a few times. This chain connects TRBV19 to TRBJ2-3; D unresolved. Germline lookup yields CDR1 LNHDA and CDR2 SQIVND (reference sequence). Trimming pared 4 bases from V and 0 bases from J, leaving 5 bases between. The CDR3 contains 13 residues. CDR3 DNA sequence: TGTGCCAGTAGTACCGACAGCACAGATACGCAGTATTTT. This sequence encodes CASSTDSTDTQYF.

In regard to this clonotype: Its ends do not fully match the called genes, so a read error is possible. This sequence joins TRBV27 and TRBJ1-2; 7 bases align to TRBD1. The CDR3 extends over 12 amino acids. Germline loops: CDR1 MNHEY, CDR2 SMNVEV (reference sequence). The chain's CDR3 is CTSSRQGYGYTF. The CDR3 DNA is TGTACCAGCAGCAGACAGGGCTATGGCTACACCTTC.

The chain links TRBV19 to TRBJ2-1; the match to TRBD1 covers 8 bases. Germline CDR1 LNHDA, CDR2 SQIVND (reference sequence). There are 16 residues in the CDR3. The V segment lost 8 bases and the J segment 3 bases; nucleotides outside the gene matches: 12. CDR3 DNA: TGTGCCAGTGAGGCCCTCTCAACAGGGGGCTACAATGAGCAGTTCTTC. This sequence encodes CASEALSTGGYNEQFF. The full variable domain, in which reference TRBV19 and TRBJ2-1 provide the parts outside the CDR3, is DGGITQSPKYLFRKEGQNVTLSCEQNLNHDAMYWYRQDPGQGLRLIYYSQIVNDFQKGDIAEGYSVSREKKESFPLTVTSAQKNPTAFYLCASEALSTGGYNEQFFGPGTRLTVL.

This clonotype was found many times. This chain links TRBV27 with TRBJ2-7, with a weak D call TRBD2 (6 bases). Germline-derived CDR1 and CDR2 are MNHEY and SMNVEV (reference sequence). CDR3 length equals 15 residues. The ends were cut back, 6 bases at V and 3 bases at J, with 18 bases in the middle. The CDR3 DNA reads TGTGCCAGCAGACCGCCCGGACTAAGCCTCTACGAGCAGTACTTC. The encoded protein is CASRPPGLSLYEQYF.